A selection of T cell receptor beta chains follows, all from one sample in a study of blood T cells in healthy people across ages. One entry per CDR3 protein, called by TCRdb with MiXCR from the 5' RACE reads. The sample holds hundreds of thousands of distinct CDR3 sequences, roughly 41% seen once. Material for sequencing was blood. These receptor sequences come from an older man in good health. Both conserved end residues are part of each CDR3. The D gene is left open where the match is weak. Size is omitted from some rows. Given values are once, few, many or a class for expanded clones.

V: TRBV20-1
D: TRBD2
J: TRBJ2-1
size: once
CDR3: CSALPRASGSYNEQFF
DNA: TGCAGTGCTCTTCCCCGGGCTAGCGGGAGTTACAATGAGCAGTTCTTC

V: TRBV4-3
D: -
J: TRBJ2-7
size: many
CDR3: CASSQDLATSSYEQYF
DNA: TGCGCCAGCAGCCAAGATTTGGCTACGAGCTCCTACGAGCAGTACTTC

V: TRBV6-1
D: -
J: TRBJ2-7
size: -
CDR3: CASSRTGDLASGISYEQYF
DNA: TGTGCCAGCAGTAGGACAGGGGATTTAGCTAGCGGGATCTCATACGAGCAGTACTTC

V: TRBV5-1
D: TRBD1
J: TRBJ2-7
size: few
CDR3: CASSLGTGAQGEQYF
DNA: TGCGCCAGCAGCTTGGGTACAGGGGCACAAGGCGAGCAGTACTTC

V: TRBV5-6
D: -
J: TRBJ2-7
size: -
CDR3: CASSYRTAQEQYF
DNA: TGTGCCAGCAGCTACCGGACAGCCCAGGAGCAGTACTTC

V: TRBV20-1
D: -
J: TRBJ2-3
size: -
CDR3: CSARDIGKGVTDTQYF
DNA: TGCAGTGCTAGAGATATCGGGAAGGGGGTCACAGATACGCAGTATTTT

V: TRBV20-1
D: TRBD1
J: TRBJ1-1
size: -
CDR3: CSARAGQGEHTEAFF
DNA: TGCAGTGCTAGGGCGGGACAGGGCGAACACACTGAAGCTTTCTTT

V: TRBV4-3
D: TRBD2
J: TRBJ2-2
size: few
CDR3: CASSRGLAGGPDTGELFF
DNA: TGCGCCAGCAGCCGAGGACTAGCGGGGGGGCCGGACACCGGGGAGCTGTTTTTT

V: TRBV2
D: -
J: TRBJ2-1
size: few
CDR3: CASTPRAGRAHNEQFF
DNA: TGTGCCAGCACGCCCCGGGCGGGTAGAGCCCACAATGAGCAGTTCTTC

V: TRBV20-1
D: TRBD1
J: TRBJ1-2
size: -
CDR3: CSASEWTGTLSGYGYTF
DNA: TGCAGTGCTAGTGAGTGGACAGGGACGTTATCTGGCTATGGCTACACCTTC

V: TRBV11-2
D: TRBD2
J: TRBJ2-3
size: few
CDR3: CASGPTGTRVNTQYF
DNA: TGTGCCAGCGGGCCAACCGGGACTAGGGTAAATACGCAGTATTTT

V: TRBV7-2
D: -
J: TRBJ2-3
size: -
CDR3: CASSLGRHSTDMQYF
DNA: TGTGCCAGCAGCTTAGGACGGCATAGCACAGATATGCAGTATTTT

V: TRBV20-1
D: TRBD2
J: TRBJ2-7
size: -
CDR3: CSARAASGSGNEQYF
DNA: TGCAGTGCTAGAGCCGCTAGCGGGAGTGGGAATGAGCAGTACTTC

V: TRBV3-1
D: TRBD1
J: TRBJ1-2
size: -
CDR3: CASSVGTGGDYGYTF
DNA: TGTGCCAGCAGCGTTGGGACAGGGGGCGACTATGGCTACACCTTC

V: TRBV9
D: TRBD1
J: TRBJ2-7
size: -
CDR3: CASSRQGADAYEQYF
DNA: TGTGCCAGCAGCAGACAGGGGGCGGATGCCTACGAGCAGTACTTC

V: TRBV9
D: -
J: TRBJ1-6
size: -
CDR3: CASGEDPYNSPLHF
DNA: TGTGCCAGCGGCGAGGACCCCTATAATTCACCCCTCCACTTT